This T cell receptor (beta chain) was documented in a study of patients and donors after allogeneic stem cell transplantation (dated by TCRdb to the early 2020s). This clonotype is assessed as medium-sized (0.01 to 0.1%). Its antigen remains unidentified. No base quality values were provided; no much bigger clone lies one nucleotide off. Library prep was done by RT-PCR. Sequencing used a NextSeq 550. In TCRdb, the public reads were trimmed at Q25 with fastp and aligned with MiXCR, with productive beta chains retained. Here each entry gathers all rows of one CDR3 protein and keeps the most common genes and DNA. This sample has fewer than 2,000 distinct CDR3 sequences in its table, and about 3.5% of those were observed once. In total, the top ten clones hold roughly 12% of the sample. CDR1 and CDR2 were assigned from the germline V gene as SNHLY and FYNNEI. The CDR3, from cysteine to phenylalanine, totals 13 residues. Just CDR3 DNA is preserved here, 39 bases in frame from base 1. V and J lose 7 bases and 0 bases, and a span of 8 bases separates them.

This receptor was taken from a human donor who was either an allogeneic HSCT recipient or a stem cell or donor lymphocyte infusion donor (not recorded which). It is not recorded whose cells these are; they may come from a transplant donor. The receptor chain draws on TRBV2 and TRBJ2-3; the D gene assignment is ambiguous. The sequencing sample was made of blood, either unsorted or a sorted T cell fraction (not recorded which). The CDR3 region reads CASTVWSTDTQYF. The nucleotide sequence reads TGTGCCAGCACCGTCTGGAGCACAGATACGCAGTATTTT.